This T cell receptor beta chain was obtained from a study of PD-1 blockade in classical Hodgkin lymphoma. Study at large: Patients were treated with nivolumab at 3 mg/kg, and this was given intravenously every 2 weeks.

Relapse after autologous stem cell transplantation occurred in every patient, and brentuximab vedotin exposure varied. Study-wide results and limits: Complete responders showed a baseline diversity that resembled the diversity of newly diagnosed patients. Patients excluded were those beginning nivolumab under 1 year after ASCT. CD4+ but not CD8+ TCR diversity rose significantly by C4D1.

CDR3 size: 15 residues. Germline CDR1 reads MNHNY; CDR2 reads SVGAGI (reference sequence). With 2 bases clipped from V and 3 bases from J, the junction kept 1 base outside the gene matches. Repertoires were generated with immunoSEQ multiplex PCR, while TCRdb's copy carries only in-frame clones and drops some. The sample includes over 15,000 clones, roughly 84% of them seen just once. Concerning this clone: What it recognizes is unknown.

The material sequenced was peripheral blood mononuclear cells (PBMCs), taken at baseline. This receptor was identified in a human donor with classical Hodgkin lymphoma. The rearrangement joins TRBV6-6 to TRBJ2-1; 10 positions match TRBD2. The DNA for the CDR3 is TGTGCCAGCAGTTACGGACTAGCGGTCTACAATGAGCAGTTCTTC. It specifies CASSYGLAVYNEQFF.